Below, 30 T cell receptor beta chains from the same sample are listed, as sequenced in a study of T cells in Graves' hyperthyroidism and ophthalmopathy. TCR beta CDR3 sequences were amplified from RNA transcripts. HTBI primers were employed in a first-round RT-PCR of the TCR CDR3. TCRdb used MiXCR to reprocess the multiplex PCR reads, holding one entry per CDR3 protein. The sample lists a few hundred thousand distinct CDR3 sequences; 15% to 19% were seen once. Sequencing used blood. Source of these receptors: a woman between 18 and 30 years old with Graves' hyperthyroidism.

The sample holds many counts of this clonotype. This chain connects TRBV7-9 to TRBJ2-2; 9 nucleotides match TRBD1. Looked up from germline, CDR1 is SEHNR and CDR2 is FQNEAQ (reference sequence). V lost 6 bases to trimming and J lost 6 bases; unmatched junction nucleotides: 5. This CDR3 spans 14 amino acids. CDR3 sequence reads: CASRLGQGAGELFF. CDR3 sequence (DNA): TGTGCCAGCAGACTGGGACAGGGAGCCGGGGAGCTGTTTTTT.

This clonotype was observed at least ten times. This rearrangement joins TRBV20-1 to TRBJ1-1; no clear D gene. The CDR3 totals 11 residues. V dropped 6 bases and J dropped 12 bases, with 17 bases sitting between them. The germline V gene encodes CDR1 DFQATT and CDR2 SNEGSKA (reference sequence). CDR3 in DNA: TGCAGTGCAGAAGGGCAGGCGCAGACTTTCTTT. Amino acids: CSAEGQAQTFF.

This clonotype was detected many times. CDR3 residues: CASRNGVSAEAFF. DNA for the CDR3: TGTGCCAGCCGGAATGGGGTGTCAGCTGAAGCTTTCTTT. J is TRBJ1-1 and V is TRBV7-2; no clear D gene. The CDR3 runs to 13 residues. The germline V and J ends were trimmed by 8 bases and 6 bases, with 16 bases remaining between them. Germline V gene data show CDR1 as SGHTA and CDR2 as FQGNSA.

The chain carries TRBV12-3 or TRBV12-4 and TRBJ2-5; 9 nucleotides align to TRBD1. V shed 8 bases, J shed 2 bases, and the junction held 6 bases outside the gene matches. The CDR3 has 14 amino acids. CDR3 nucleotide sequence: TGTGCCAGCGCAGGGACAGGGAGGCAAGAGACCCAGTACTTC. Translating gives CASAGTGRQETQYF.

Turning to this clonotype: A much larger clone differs by one base, so this may be a read error. Given the absence of the conserved phenylalanine or tryptophan at the CDR3 end, a read error is likely. The J gene is TRBJ1-3, the V gene TRBV10-3; 8 bases match TRBD1. V lost 2 bases, J lost 0 bases, and 12 bases stayed unmatched. Per the germline V gene, CDR1 is ENHRY and CDR2 is SYGVKD. This CDR3 is built from 19 residues. This CDR3 reads CAISEPKGRGPNSGNTIYS. CDR3 DNA sequence: TGTGCCATCAGTGAGCCAAAAGGCAGGGGGCCTAACTCTGGAAACACCATATATTCT.

To note about this clonotype: Just one base apart from a much larger clone, this may be a read error. V is TRBV11-2 and J is TRBJ2-2; no definite D call. Germline loops: CDR1 SGHAT, CDR2 FQNNGV. Trimming left V 3 bases short and J 0 bases short, with 2 bases between. The CDR3 runs to 13 residues. CDR3 loop: CASSFPNTGELFF. CDR3 in DNA: TGTGCCAGCAGCTTTCCGAACACCGGGGAGCTGTTTTTT.

This clonotype turned up a few times. V gene TRBV5-6 combines with J gene TRBJ1-1; D unclear. CDR3 length: 14 residues. Trimming removed 2 bases at V and 2 bases at J, with 10 bases between. Germline V gene lookup returns CDR1 SGHDT and CDR2 YYEEEE. The DNA of the CDR3 is TGTGCCAGCAGCTTACAACACCTCAACACTGAAGCTTTCTTT. Translation: CASSLQHLNTEAFF.

This chain links TRBV20-1 with TRBJ1-2; 8 nucleotides match TRBD1. Germline trimming cut 0 bases from V and 2 bases from J; bases unmatched to any gene: 2. Germline CDR1 DFQATT, CDR2 SNEGSKA (reference sequence). The CDR3 length is 14 residues. CDR3 sequence reads: CSAREGTGNYGYTF. The CDR3 nucleotides are TGCAGTGCTAGAGAAGGGACAGGCAACTATGGCTACACCTTC.

This clonotype was observed many times. The genes are TRBV12-3 or TRBV12-4 and TRBJ2-1, with D tentatively TRBD1 (6 bases). The V end lost 5 bases, the J end lost 4 bases, and 18 bases lay between the germline ends. CDR3 length equals 16 residues. In DNA form, the CDR3 reads TGTGCCAGCAGTGTGGGACAACCCCGTGGATACAATGAGCAGTTCTTC. Amino acid sequence: CASSVGQPRGYNEQFF.

The genes are TRBV4-1 and TRBJ1-6; D is undetermined. The CDR3 runs to 14 residues. Germline values: CDR1 MGHRA, CDR2 YSYEKL. Trimming pared 1 base from V and 7 bases from J, leaving 8 bases between. The CDR3 sequence is CASSQVGRNSPLHF. The CDR3 DNA reads as TGCGCCAGCAGCCAAGTGGGCAGGAATTCACCCCTCCACTTT.

This clonotype appeared many times. The CDR3 spells CASSLGGGASYEQYF. The CDR3 nucleotides are TGTGCCAGCAGTTTAGGTGGTGGGGCCTCCTACGAGCAGTACTTC. The chain has TRBV12-3 or TRBV12-4 and TRBJ2-7, with D possibly being TRBD1 (5 bases). The CDR3 runs to 15 residues. Deletions cut 1 base from V and 0 bases from J, with 10 bases between.

This clonotype was counted only a few times. CDR3 residues: CASSQLAGGPINEQFF. The CDR3 DNA follows: TGTGCCAGCAGCCAACTAGCGGGAGGGCCTATAAATGAGCAGTTCTTC. The rearrangement links TRBV14 to TRBJ2-1; TRBD2 agrees at 12 bases. V lost 2 bases to trimming and J lost 7 bases; unmatched junction nucleotides: 6. The germline V gene encodes CDR1 SGHDN and CDR2 FVKESK. The CDR3 is made up of 16 amino acids. Full variable domain (missing parts from reference TRBV14 and TRBJ2-1): EAGVTQFPSHSVIEKGQTVTLRCDPISGHDNLYWYRRVMGKEIKFLLHFVKESKQDESGMPNNRFLAERTGGTYSTLKVQPAELEDSGVYFCASSQLAGGPINEQFFGPGTRLTVL.

The V call is TRBV7-2, the J call TRBJ2-3, with D possibly TRBD2 on 5 matching bases. Trimming removed 7 bases at V and 4 bases at J, with 18 bases between. Germline V gene data show CDR1 as SGHTA and CDR2 as FQGNSA. The CDR3 runs to 15 residues. The CDR3 coding sequence is TGTGCCAGCACCCTCTCACCGGGGTTGGCAGATACGCAGTATTTT. Protein sequence: CASTLSPGLADTQYF.

The chain joins TRBV5-1 to TRBJ2-1; 13 bases match TRBD2. V lost 4 bases to trimming and J lost 4 bases; unmatched junction nucleotides: 8. From germline, CDR1 is SGHRS and CDR2 YFSETQ. CDR3 length equals 17 residues. The DNA of the CDR3 is TGCGCCAGCAGCCTGACGACTAGCGGGGGGTTATACAATGAGCAGTTCTTC. Encoded protein: CASSLTTSGGLYNEQFF.

The chain is built from TRBV3-1 and TRBJ1-1, with D hard to call. Germline V gives CDR1 LGHDT, CDR2 YNNKEL (reference sequence). V was trimmed by 4 bases and J by 5 bases, leaving 20 bases between them. The CDR3 spans 16 residues. The CDR3 sequence: CASSLWVRGGWTEAFF. The CDR3 bases are TGTGCCAGCAGCCTATGGGTACGGGGAGGATGGACTGAAGCTTTCTTT.

The CDR3 is CASSQSPGLAGKLSDEQFF. DNA of the CDR3: TGTGCCAGCAGCCAATCTCCGGGACTAGCGGGAAAATTATCGGATGAGCAGTTCTTC. The V and J genes are TRBV27 and TRBJ2-1; TRBD2 agrees at 13 bases. The J segment lost 8 bases and the V segment lost 6 bases, leaving 19 bases of the junction unmatched. This CDR3 is built from 19 residues. Germline assignment: CDR1 MNHEY and CDR2 SMNVEV (reference sequence).

Points on this clonotype: This could be a read error, since a much larger clone is one nucleotide away. The chain links TRBV11-2 to TRBJ2-1; 7 bases map to TRBD2. This CDR3 comprises 16 residues. Germline lookup yields CDR1 SGHAT and CDR2 FQNNGV. The CDR3 here is CASSLTGGLPHNEQSF. In DNA form, the CDR3 reads TGTGCCAGCAGCTTAACGGGAGGATTACCACACAATGAGCAGTCCTTC.

Many counts were recorded for this clonotype. The CDR3 DNA is TGTGCCAGCAGGCTCGGGACGGACGAAACCTACGAGCAGTACTTC. Protein product: CASRLGTDETYEQYF. This chain links TRBV12-3 or TRBV12-4 with TRBJ2-7; D possibly matches TRBD1 or TRBD2 (5 bases each). V gave up 6 bases and J gave up 2 bases, with 17 bases separating them. The CDR3 consists of 15 residues.

In its sample, this clonotype was seen many times. The J gene is TRBJ1-4, the V gene TRBV7-8, with a weak D call TRBD1 (6 bases). V was trimmed by 8 bases and J by 5 bases, leaving 12 bases between them. The germline V gene has CDR1 SGHVS and CDR2 FQNEAQ. The CDR3 spans 13 residues. The CDR3 DNA sequence: TGTGCCAGCGGCGACAGGCTAAATGAAAAACTGTTTTTT. Its protein product is CASGDRLNEKLFF.

Remarks on this clonotype: Sequence at one end of the junction differs from germline and may be a read error. V gene TRBV27 combines with J gene TRBJ2-1; 12 nucleotides line up with TRBD2. This CDR3 is built from 15 residues. Germline values: CDR1 MNHEY, CDR2 SMNVEV (reference sequence). CDR3 in amino acids: CASSFRTSGVGERFF. CDR3 DNA: TGTGCCAGCAGTTTCCGGACTAGCGGGGTCGGAGAGCGGTTCTTC.

This chain uses TRBV19 with TRBJ1-2; no clear D. V dropped 9 bases and J dropped 2 bases, with 16 bases sitting between them. The CDR3 extends over 14 amino acids. Germline V lookup: CDR1 LNHDA, CDR2 SQIVND (reference sequence). The CDR3 loop is CASTLLGPNYGYTF. The CDR3 DNA reads as TGTGCCAGCACCCTTTTGGGCCCCAACTATGGCTACACCTTC. Variable domain in full (rest from reference TRBV19 and TRBJ1-2): DGGITQSPKYLFRKEGQNVTLSCEQNLNHDAMYWYRQDPGQGLRLIYYSQIVNDFQKGDIAEGYSVSREKKESFPLTVTSAQKNPTAFYLCASTLLGPNYGYTFGSGTRLTVV.

This clonotype was seen at least ten times. V gene TRBV6-6 combines with J gene TRBJ2-7; TRBD2 matches 12 bases. This CDR3 has 15 amino acids. V was clipped by 2 bases and J by 3 bases; unmatched bases: 2. Germline values: CDR1 MNHNY, CDR2 SVGAGI (reference sequence). The CDR3 protein is CASSYKTSGSYEQYF. CDR3 coding DNA: TGTGCCAGCAGTTACAAGACTAGCGGGAGCTACGAGCAGTACTTC.

This clonotype was observed many times. The J gene is TRBJ2-3, the V gene TRBV20-1; no clear D. From germline, CDR1 is DFQATT and CDR2 SNEGSKA (reference sequence). The V end was cut by 5 bases, the J end by 1 base, with 1 base between. The CDR3 sequence is 10 residues long. CDR3 residues: CSAGTDTQYF. The CDR3 DNA sequence: TGCAGTGCTGGCACAGATACGCAGTATTTT.

J is TRBJ1-1 and V is TRBV2, with 11 nucleotides matching TRBD1. The CDR3 spans 14 residues. Germline CDR1 is SNHLY and CDR2 is FYNNEI. Germline trimming cut 7 bases from V and 6 bases from J; bases unmatched to any gene: 7. The CDR3 is CASTFGQGAPEAFF. The CDR3 DNA reads as TGTGCCAGCACCTTCGGACAGGGGGCGCCTGAAGCTTTCTTT.

Many counts were recorded for this clonotype. The chain has TRBV3-1 and TRBJ1-2, with 8 bases fitting TRBD1. The V and J ends lost 1 base and 3 bases, in that order; junction bases with no gene match: 4. Germline lookup yields CDR1 LGHDT and CDR2 YNNKEL (reference sequence). The CDR3 loop spans 15 amino acids. In nucleotides, the CDR3 is TGTGCCAGCAGCCAAGGGACAGGGACCGACTATGGCTACACCTTC. Protein sequence: CASSQGTGTDYGYTF.

This clonotype was observed many times. The rearrangement joins TRBV11-2 to TRBJ2-3; perhaps TRBD2 as D (5 bases). Germline V gene data show CDR1 as SGHAT and CDR2 as FQNNGV. V shed 0 bases and J shed 4 bases, with 11 bases lying between them. This CDR3 has 15 residues. CDR3 bases: TGTGCCAGCAGCTTAGAACCCGGGGTCTCAGATACGCAGTATTTT. Translation gives CASSLEPGVSDTQYF.

In the case of this clonotype: A single base separates this from a much larger clone, so it may be a read error. The gene calls are TRBV19 and TRBJ2-1; D tentatively reads TRBD1 or TRBD2 (5 bases each). This CDR3 has 17 amino acids. Germline CDR1 is LNHDA and CDR2 is SQIVND (reference sequence). Trimming took 8 bases from V and 0 from J, leaving 20 bases between them. Here the CDR3 reads CASGTTWALGSYNEQFF. The CDR3 coding sequence is TGTGCCAGTGGGACCACGTGGGCTCTGGGCTCCTACAATGAGCAGTTCTTC.

The V gene is TRBV4-1, the J gene TRBJ1-1; TRBD1 agrees at 9 bases. The V segment lost 2 bases and the J segment 1 base; nucleotides outside the gene matches: 2. Germline lookup yields CDR1 MGHRA and CDR2 YSYEKL. There are 15 residues in the CDR3. The CDR3 DNA follows: TGCGCCAGCAGCCAAAGGGACAGGGCGAACACTGAAGCTTTCTTT. It yields the protein CASSQRDRANTEAFF.

This clonotype was found many times. This chain joins TRBV10-3 and TRBJ2-7; 10 bases match TRBD1. CDR3 length equals 16 residues. After removal of 2 bases from V and 4 bases from J, the junction contained 8 bases not matched to a gene. From germline, CDR1 is ENHRY and CDR2 SYGVKD. Here the CDR3 DNA reads TGTGCCATCAGTGAGATTCGGACGGGACAGGGGTACGAGCAGTACTTC. This gives the protein CAISEIRTGQGYEQYF.

The CDR3 DNA is TGTGCCAGCAGCTCGAGACAGGGGAGATCTGAAGCTTTCTTT. Translated: CASSSRQGRSEAFF. This chain connects TRBV7-2 to TRBJ1-1; TRBD1 aligns across 8 bases. This CDR3 contains 14 residues. Germline CDR1 and CDR2: SGHTA and FQGNSA. The V segment lost 4 bases and the J segment 6 bases; nucleotides outside the gene matches: 7.